The source of this T cell receptor (beta chain) is a study of blood T cell repertoires in COVID-19. The V and J ends lost 2 bases and 8 bases, in that order; junction bases with no gene match: 10. Germline-derived CDR1 and CDR2 are MDHEN and SYDVKM. The CDR3 extends over 16 amino acids. TCRdb's table, derived via immunoSEQ multiplex PCR, lists solely in-frame clones and lacks some. The table shows about 19,000 clones, with 82% occurring only once. The chain is built from TRBV28 and TRBJ2-1; 9 nucleotides line up with TRBD2. The clonotype comes from a human donor in a cohort sampled during active COVID-19. The sequenced sample consisted of peripheral blood. CDR3 in amino acids: CASSLLGSSGTDEQFF. CDR3 bases: TGTGCCAGCAGTTTACTGGGCTCTAGCGGGACCGATGAGCAGTTCTTC.